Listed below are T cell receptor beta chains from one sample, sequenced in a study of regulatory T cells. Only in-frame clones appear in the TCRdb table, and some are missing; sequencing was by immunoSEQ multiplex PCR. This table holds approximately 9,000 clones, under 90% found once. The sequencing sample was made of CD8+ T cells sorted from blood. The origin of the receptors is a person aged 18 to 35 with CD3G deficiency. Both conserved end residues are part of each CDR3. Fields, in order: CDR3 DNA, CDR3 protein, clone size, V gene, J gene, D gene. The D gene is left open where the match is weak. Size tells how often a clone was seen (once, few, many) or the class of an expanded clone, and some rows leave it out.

CDR3nt: TGTGCCAGCAGCTTAGGGTCCACGGAGCAGTACTTC
CDR3aa: CASSLGSTEQYF
abundance: -
v_gene: TRBV7-9
j_gene: TRBJ2-7
d_gene: -

CDR3nt: TGTGCCAGCACCTGGCGTTGGAACACTGAAGCTTTCTTT
CDR3aa: CASTWRWNTEAFF
abundance: -
v_gene: TRBV7-9
j_gene: TRBJ1-1
d_gene: -

CDR3nt: TGTGCCAGCTCTCTTAGCGGGAGACCTCGCGGGGGCACAGATACGCAGTATTTT
CDR3aa: CASSLSGRPRGGTDTQYF
abundance: -
v_gene: TRBV18
j_gene: TRBJ2-3
d_gene: TRBD2

CDR3nt: TGTGCCTGGGGCCCCGGGACAGTGAACACCGGGGAGCTGTTTTTT
CDR3aa: CAWGPGTVNTGELFF
abundance: -
v_gene: TRBV30
j_gene: TRBJ2-2
d_gene: TRBD1

CDR3nt: TGTGCCAGCAGCTTAGCGGACAGTAGCACAGATACGCAGTATTTT
CDR3aa: CASSLADSSTDTQYF
abundance: -
v_gene: TRBV7-6
j_gene: TRBJ2-3
d_gene: -

CDR3nt: TGTGCCAGCAGTGAGTCGGGACTCGGTTCCGGGGAGCTGTTTTTT
CDR3aa: CASSESGLGSGELFF
abundance: -
v_gene: TRBV6-1
j_gene: TRBJ2-2
d_gene: -

CDR3nt: TGTGCCAGCAGTGGGGGTTACGAGCAGTACTTC
CDR3aa: CASSGGYEQYF
abundance: -
v_gene: TRBV6-1
j_gene: TRBJ2-7
d_gene: -

CDR3nt: TGTGCCAGCAGCTCGGACAGGGGGCTGTACGAGCAGTACTTC
CDR3aa: CASSSDRGLYEQYF
abundance: -
v_gene: TRBV7-9
j_gene: TRBJ2-7
d_gene: TRBD1

CDR3nt: TGTGCCAGCAGTCCGGGGACTCCTTGGAGGGATAAGCAGTTCTTC
CDR3aa: CASSPGTPWRDKQFF
abundance: -
v_gene: TRBV27
j_gene: TRBJ2-1
d_gene: -

CDR3nt: TGTGCCAGTAGTACCCGAACAGGGTACTATGGCTACACCTTC
CDR3aa: CASSTRTGYYGYTF
abundance: -
v_gene: TRBV19
j_gene: TRBJ1-2
d_gene: -

CDR3nt: TGCGCCAGCAGCCAGGGACTAGCTCTCGAGCAGTACTTC
CDR3aa: CASSQGLALEQYF
abundance: -
v_gene: TRBV4-1
j_gene: TRBJ2-7
d_gene: TRBD2

CDR3nt: TGTGCCAGCAGTGAAGCGGGAGAAAACACTGAAGCTTTCTTT
CDR3aa: CASSEAGENTEAFF
abundance: -
v_gene: TRBV6-1
j_gene: TRBJ1-1
d_gene: -

CDR3nt: TGTGCCAGTAGTAGAGCCACTGAAGCTTTCTTT
CDR3aa: CASSRATEAFF
abundance: -
v_gene: TRBV19
j_gene: TRBJ1-1
d_gene: -

CDR3nt: TGCGCCAGCAGCTTGTATGATGCGGGGGACGAGCAGTACTTC
CDR3aa: CASSLYDAGDEQYF
abundance: -
v_gene: TRBV5-1
j_gene: TRBJ2-7
d_gene: TRBD2

CDR3nt: TGTGCCAGCAGCTTAGTGGGGGATCATGAGCAGTTCTTC
CDR3aa: CASSLVGDHEQFF
abundance: -
v_gene: TRBV13
j_gene: TRBJ2-1
d_gene: -

CDR3nt: TGTGCCAGCAGCCAGACAGGGGGAATTGACGAGCAGTACTTC
CDR3aa: CASSQTGGIDEQYF
abundance: -
v_gene: TRBV28
j_gene: TRBJ2-7
d_gene: TRBD1

CDR3nt: TGTGCCAGCAGCTTAACAGGGACCGAGCAGTACTTC
CDR3aa: CASSLTGTEQYF
abundance: once
v_gene: TRBV7-9
j_gene: TRBJ2-7
d_gene: -

CDR3nt: TGTGCCAGCAGCCCAACAGGGAGCGGCGAGCAGTACTTC
CDR3aa: CASSPTGSGEQYF
abundance: -
v_gene: TRBV27
j_gene: TRBJ2-7
d_gene: -

CDR3nt: TGTGCCAGCAGCCTAGCGGCTTCATACGGCCACGAGCAGTACTTC
CDR3aa: CASSLAASYGHEQYF
abundance: -
v_gene: TRBV11-2
j_gene: TRBJ2-7
d_gene: TRBD2

CDR3nt: TGTGCCAGCAGTGCGACCGGACTTATCCGGACGTCCTATAATTCACCCCTCCACTTT
CDR3aa: CASSATGLIRTSYNSPLHF
abundance: -
v_gene: TRBV6-1
j_gene: TRBJ1-6
d_gene: -

CDR3nt: TGTGCCAGCAGTGACGGTGTGGCGCCCTCCTACGAGCAGTACTTC
CDR3aa: CASSDGVAPSYEQYF
abundance: -
v_gene: TRBV6-4
j_gene: TRBJ2-7
d_gene: -

CDR3nt: TGTGCCAGCAGTTTAAGGGGCGTCTCCTACGAGCAGTACTTC
CDR3aa: CASSLRGVSYEQYF
abundance: -
v_gene: TRBV28
j_gene: TRBJ2-7
d_gene: -

CDR3nt: TGCGCCAGCGGAAAAGAACCGAACACCGGGGAGCTGTTTTTT
CDR3aa: CASGKEPNTGELFF
abundance: -
v_gene: TRBV4-1
j_gene: TRBJ2-2
d_gene: -

CDR3nt: TGTGCCAGCAGTGAAAAGGTAGCGGGGGGGTACGAGCAGTACTTC
CDR3aa: CASSEKVAGGYEQYF
abundance: -
v_gene: TRBV6-1
j_gene: TRBJ2-7
d_gene: TRBD2

CDR3nt: TGTGCCAGCACCCAATCCTACGAGCAGTACTTC
CDR3aa: CASTQSYEQYF
abundance: -
v_gene: TRBV6-9
j_gene: TRBJ2-7
d_gene: -

CDR3nt: TGTGCCAGCAGTTTAAGTGGACAGGGGAACACTGAAGCTTTCTTT
CDR3aa: CASSLSGQGNTEAFF
abundance: -
v_gene: TRBV28
j_gene: TRBJ1-1
d_gene: TRBD1